This TCR beta chain emerged from a study of beta chain features in type 1 diabetes (dated by TCRdb to the late 2010s). At the level of the whole study: Mean age, gender distribution, total cell number and subset yield did not differ between patients and healthy donors. A total of about 99,000,000 sorted cells were examined across all samples, and RNA yield correlated strongly with the number of cells per subset. The study compared TCRB repertoires of sorted circulating CD4+ T cell subsets between recently diagnosed type 1 diabetes patients and matched healthy donors. Regulatory and stem cell-like memory subsets were isolated from only 8 patients and about eight healthy donors, whereas naive and central memory subsets came from all 28 donors.

As concerns this clone: Its antigen specificity is not known. Within one base of it there is no much larger clone, and no base qualities were kept.

All of the isolated RNA was reverse transcribed with the High Capacity cDNA Reverse Transcription Kit, so expressed TCRB transcripts were sequenced. Deep immunoSEQ sequencing was performed on naive, central memory and regulatory T cell samples, with an average of roughly 4 million total reads per sample. After sorted cells were lysed in RLT buffer, RNA was extracted with DNase-treated RNeasy Micro or Mini kits, with the choice depending on cell number. To prevent cross-contamination, every cell subset was processed on its own, while patient and healthy donor samples were processed together. Using the immunoSEQ multiplex PCR, TCRB sequences were amplified from cDNA into 87-bp fragments spanning the CDR3 region. Sequencing of the amplicons was performed on the Illumina HiSeq platform. The paper's data handling went like this. PCR bias was computationally corrected using synthetic template baselines, reads within Hamming distance 2 were collapsed, and singletons that could not be merged were discarded. Reads were aligned against IMGT to assign V, D and J genes, CDR3 length and insertions or deletions at six rearrangement sites. Within each subset, clonotype counts were normalized to the number of sorted cells before true diversity and Gini coefficients were calculated with the tcR R package. The overlap coefficient, calculated on TCRB nucleotide sequences, was used to quantify repertoire sharing. Out-of-frame TCRB sequences from naive cells were analyzed as a proxy for the pre-selection repertoire. As stored in TCRdb, this immuneACCESS dataset retains in-frame rearrangements with V and J assigned. A fraction of the clones does not appear; measured against another copy, unresolved V genes explain less than half of the discrepancy, and the remainder lacks a known reason. V, J and clone size are taken as reported in that table, and D and trimming were inferred from the DNA itself. Across this sample there are a few hundred thousand clones, with around 16% seen only once. About 0.018% of the sample goes to the ten largest clones.

Findings and caveats that apply to the study as a whole: PCR might favor shorter templates, but patient and control samples were amplified and corrected together, so any skew would affect both groups equally. Fewer insertions and more nucleotide deletions at VDJ recombination sites were observed in patients with type 1 diabetes, implying thymic rearrangement abnormalities. Because small numbers of individuals were included in the HLA sub-analyses, any influence of HLA type on TCRB rearrangement was left unresolved. Naive, central memory and regulatory TCRB repertoires appeared to be more similar among patients than among healthy donors. Because cDNA was sequenced instead of genomic DNA, highly expressing activated cells could be over-represented, though the groups showed no difference in activation or CD3 levels. In all four CD4+ subsets, TCRB CDR3 length was moderately but significantly shorter in type 1 diabetes patients.

CDR1 and CDR2, per the germline V gene, are SQVTM and ANQGSEA. The CDR3 contains 13 residues, cysteine and phenylalanine counted. Here the CDR3 DNA is all that survives: 39 bases in frame from base 1. Each donor gave one peripheral blood draw, approximately 0.11 L on average, collected into heparinised tubes. Using a panel that included CD45RO, CCR7, CD25, CD127, CD95 and CD27, naive, central memory, regulatory and stem cell-like memory CD4+ T cells were sorted on a BD FACSAria II. Purity was above 98% for every sorted population. PBMCs were separated immediately by Lymphoprep density gradient centrifugation and were stained directly, without being cultured. Samples were stained and sorted in pairs, with one healthy donor and one patient per experiment, so that batch effects were minimized.

Sequenced input: naive CD4+ T cells from blood. In the paper's terms, the cell subset or site label means: true naive CD4+ T cells. The sequence is built from TRBV29-1 and TRBJ1-5; 9 of the junction bases match TRBD1. This receptor was obtained from a woman aged 18-30 years in good health. The DNA sequence is as follows: TGCAGGCGGACAGGGGACATTGGAAAGCCCCAGCATTTT. This yields the protein CRRTGDIGKPQHF.